The 11 T cell receptor beta chains given below trace back to one sample, sequenced in a study of cytomegalovirus exposure and HLA in healthy donors. Primers for the PCR totalled 60 Vbeta and 13 Jbeta. Here immunoSEQ multiplex PCR was the method, and the copy in TCRdb shows in-frame clones only, minus some. The data contain 74,000 or so clones, 78% of them singletons. Source material: PBMCs. The receptors here all came from a male donor in good health and CMV-seropositive.

The chain couples TRBV13 to TRBJ1-1; no firm D call. The CDR3 extends over 11 amino acids. V lost 3 bases, J lost 12 bases, and 11 bases lay in between. Germline V gene lookup returns CDR1 PRHDT and CDR2 FYEKMQ (reference sequence). The chain's CDR3 is CASSFQLEPFF. The CDR3 DNA sequence: TGTGCCAGCAGCTTCCAATTAGAGCCTTTCTTT. The full variable domain, completed using reference TRBV13 and TRBJ1-1, is AAGVIQSPRHLIKEKRETATLKCYPIPRHDTVYWYQQGPGQDPQFLISFYEKMQSDKGSIPDRFSAQQFSDYHSELNMSSLELGDSALYFCASSFQLEPFFGQGTRLTVV.

The genes are TRBV7-9 and TRBJ1-1; weak D call: TRBD1 (5 bases). V lost 6 bases to trimming and J lost 1 base, with 9 bases between them. There are 13 residues in the CDR3. Germline values: CDR1 SEHNR, CDR2 FQNEAQ (reference sequence). The DNA of the CDR3 is TGTGCCAGCAGTCATGGACAGAACACTGAAGCTTTCTTT. This gives the protein CASSHGQNTEAFF. The full variable domain, in which reference TRBV7-9 and TRBJ1-1 provide the parts outside the CDR3, is DTGVSQNPRHKITKRGQNVTFRCDPISEHNRLYWYRQTLGQGPEFLTYFQNEAQLEKSRLLSDRFSAERPKGSFSTLEIQRTEQGDSAMYLCASSHGQNTEAFFGQGTRLTVV.

This clone was found once. J is TRBJ2-1 and V is TRBV4-2; TRBD2 matches 13 bases. The germline V gene has CDR1 LGHNA and CDR2 YNFKEQ. The ends lost 0 bases at V and 9 bases at J; junction bases unmatched: 11. CDR3 length: 18 residues. CDR3 residues: CASSQEGLAGAPRFEQFF. The CDR3 region has the DNA TGTGCCAGCAGCCAAGAAGGACTAGCGGGGGCCCCGCGGTTTGAGCAGTTCTTC.

The rearrangement joins TRBV6-6 to TRBJ1-1; weak D call: TRBD1 (6 bases). The germline CDR1 and CDR2 sequences are MNHNY and SVGAGI (reference sequence). This CDR3 contains 13 residues. Trimming stripped 6 bases from V and 0 bases from J, with 8 bases between. The CDR3 region has the DNA TGTGCCAGCAGCACAGGGTTGAACACTGAAGCTTTCTTT. The encoded protein is CASSTGLNTEAFF.

The V call is TRBV10-3, the J call TRBJ2-7; TRBD1 matches 8 bases. The CDR3 runs 13 residues. Germline V gene sequence: CDR1 ENHRY, CDR2 SYGVKD. Unmatched junction bases numbered 4, after V lost 5 bases and J lost 4 bases. The CDR3 coding sequence is TGTGCCATCAGTCGGGACAGGTGGTACGAGCAGTACTTC. Its translation: CAISRDRWYEQYF.

The rearrangement uses TRBV11-3 and TRBJ2-7; TRBD1 matches at 9 bases. Germline V lookup: CDR1 SGHNT, CDR2 YENEEA. Trimming took 4 bases from V and 3 from J; bases not matched to a gene: 4. The CDR3 contains 14 residues. For the CDR3, the DNA is TGTGCCAGCAGCTCGCCGGGACAGGGCTACGAGCAGTACTTC. Translated: CASSSPGQGYEQYF. Based on the CDR3 plus reference TRBV11-3 and TRBJ2-7, the full variable domain is EAGVVQSPRYKIIEKKQPVAFWCNPISGHNTLYWYLQNLGQGPELLIRYENEEAVDDSQLPKDRFSAERLKGVDSTLKIQPAELGDSAVYLCASSSPGQGYEQYFGPGTRLTVT.

The gene calls are TRBV28 and TRBJ1-2, with unresolved D. The CDR3 is made up of 12 amino acids. CDR1 and CDR2 (germline): MDHEN, SYDVKM. Trimming left V 8 bases short and J 8 bases short, with 15 bases between. CDR3 nucleotide sequence: TGTGCCAGCTCTGACACGCCCAGGGGCTACACCTTC. Translating gives CASSDTPRGYTF.

J is TRBJ2-5 and V is TRBV21-1; the D segment call TRBD1 is taken from the table without a DNA check. TRBV21-1 is designated a pseudogene. The CDR3 length is 19 residues. DNA of the CDR3: TGTGCCAGCAGCAAATGGGTCGCCCGGGACAAAATTAAGTGGGAGACCCAGTACTTC. Its protein product is CASSKWVARDKIKWETQYF.

This clone was counted a few times. The V gene is TRBV21-1, the J gene TRBJ1-5; TRBD1, as called in the table, went unchecked against the DNA. TRBV21-1 corresponds to a pseudogene. The CDR3 loop spans 12 amino acids. The CDR3 is CASIRQDQPQHF. In nucleotides, the CDR3 is TGTGCCAGCATCAGACAGGATCAGCCCCAGCATTTT.

This clone was recorded a few times. This rearrangement joins TRBV6-1 to TRBJ1-5; D uncertain. V lost 4 bases and J lost 2, with 6 bases in between. The CDR3 is made up of 13 amino acids. Germline CDR1 is MNHNS and CDR2 is SASEGT. CDR3 residues: CASSVSGNQPQHF. In nucleotides, the CDR3 is TGTGCCAGCAGTGTGTCCGGCAATCAGCCCCAGCATTTT.

This clone occurred a few times. This chain links TRBV5-4 with TRBJ2-7; maybe TRBD2 (5 bases). CDR3 length: 15 residues. Germline V gene data show CDR1 as SGHNT and CDR2 as YYREEE (reference sequence). V lost 4 bases and J lost 7, with 21 bases in between. The CDR3 sequence: CASSPEARLGEEQYF. The CDR3 nucleotides are TGTGCCAGCAGCCCGGAGGCTAGGCTGGGAGAAGAGCAGTACTTC.